These 7 T cell receptor beta chains came from one sample sequenced in a study of multiple sclerosis patients with progressive multifocal leukoencephalopathy. Produced via immunoSEQ multiplex PCR; TCRdb's table is partial and in-frame only. The repertoire holds around 25,000 clones, with around 93% as singletons. Time point of the sample: roughly 12 months of natalizumab therapy. Sequencing used PBMCs, obtained from a patient treated with natalizumab. The receptors shown here come from a man between 25 and 39 years old with multiple sclerosis.

This chain joins TRBV7-6 and TRBJ1-2; perhaps TRBD1 as D (6 bases). CDR1 SGHVS and CDR2 FNYEAQ come from the germline V gene. With 5 bases removed from V and 0 bases from J, the gap between germline ends came to 10 bases. The CDR3 covers 14 residues. CDR3 amino acids: CASSPNRANYGYTF. DNA of the CDR3: TGTGCCAGCAGCCCCAACAGGGCTAACTATGGCTACACCTTC.

The V call is TRBV2, the J call TRBJ2-1, with D possibly matching TRBD1 (6 bases). V lost 4 bases to trimming and J lost 4 bases, with 8 bases between them. CDR1 is SNHLY and CDR2 is FYNNEI in the germline V gene. CDR3 length equals 13 residues. CDR3 in DNA: TGTGCCAGCAGTGCTACAGGGTACAATGAGCAGTTCTTC. Protein product: CASSATGYNEQFF.

V usage is TRBV10-1 and J usage is TRBJ2-5; D gene unclear. Germline V CDR1 and CDR2: WNHNN, SYGVQD (reference sequence). Trimming stripped 4 bases from V and 3 bases from J, with 9 bases between. This CDR3 has 13 amino acids. The CDR3 sequence is CASSALGKETQYF. The CDR3 coding sequence is TGCGCCAGCAGTGCTTTGGGGAAAGAGACCCAGTACTTC.

The V and J genes are TRBV6-1 and TRBJ1-1, with D uncertain. This CDR3 has 12 amino acids. Germline-derived CDR1 and CDR2 are MNHNS and SASEGT. Trimming pared 4 bases from V and 1 base from J, leaving 4 bases between. CDR3 bases: TGTGCCAGCAGTGTACAGAACACTGAAGCTTTCTTT. Amino acids: CASSVQNTEAFF.

The gene calls are TRBV4-3 and TRBJ2-7; D tentatively reads TRBD1 or TRBD2 (5 bases each). V lost 0 bases and J 12 bases, leaving 15 bases between the germline ends. Per germline, CDR1 LGHNA and CDR2 YSLEER. CDR3 size: 13 residues. CDR3 amino acids: CASSQDRGRPMYV. CDR3 nucleotides: TGCGCCAGCAGCCAAGATCGGGGCAGGCCGATGTACGTC.

Concerning this clone itself: The same CDR3 can be traced to other DNA sequences in this sample. The V call is TRBV6-6, the J call TRBJ1-5; perhaps TRBD1 as D (5 bases). This CDR3 is built from 15 residues. Looked up from germline, CDR1 is MNHNY and CDR2 is SVGAGI (reference sequence). V dropped 0 bases and J dropped 7 bases, with 13 bases sitting between them. The CDR3 nucleotides read TGTGCCAGCAGTTACTCGATCGGGGGAGGCCAGCCCCAGCATTTT. Its translation: CASSYSIGGGQPQHF.

The chain couples TRBV19 to TRBJ1-3; tentative D call: TRBD1 (5 bases). The germline V gene encodes CDR1 LNHDA and CDR2 SQIVND (reference sequence). Trimming took 9 bases from V and 4 from J, leaving 10 bases between them. This CDR3 spans 12 amino acids. The CDR3 spells CASRDLGNTIYF. The CDR3 region has the DNA TGTGCCAGCAGGGATCTCGGAAACACCATATATTTT.